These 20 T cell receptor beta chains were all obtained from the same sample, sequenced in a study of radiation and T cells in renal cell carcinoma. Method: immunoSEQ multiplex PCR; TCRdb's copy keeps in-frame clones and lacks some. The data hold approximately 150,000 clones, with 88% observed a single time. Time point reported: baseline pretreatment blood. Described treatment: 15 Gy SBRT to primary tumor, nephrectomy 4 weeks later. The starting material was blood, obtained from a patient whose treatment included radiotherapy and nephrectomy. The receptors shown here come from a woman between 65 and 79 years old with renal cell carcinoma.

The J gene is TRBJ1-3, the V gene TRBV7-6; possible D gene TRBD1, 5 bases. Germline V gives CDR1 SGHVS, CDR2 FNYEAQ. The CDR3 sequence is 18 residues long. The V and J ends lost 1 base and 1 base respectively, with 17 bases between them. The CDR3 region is CASSLGQGPSGSGNTIYF. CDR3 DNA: TGTGCCAGCAGCTTAGGGCAGGGTCCGTCGGGTTCTGGAAACACCATATATTTT.

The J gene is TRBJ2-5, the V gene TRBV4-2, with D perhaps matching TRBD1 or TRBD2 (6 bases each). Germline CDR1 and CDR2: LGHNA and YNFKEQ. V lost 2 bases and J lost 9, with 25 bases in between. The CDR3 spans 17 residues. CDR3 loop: CASSQSSGAREVSAQYF. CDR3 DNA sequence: TGTGCCAGCAGCCAATCGTCGGGGGCCAGGGAGGTATCCGCCCAGTACTTC.

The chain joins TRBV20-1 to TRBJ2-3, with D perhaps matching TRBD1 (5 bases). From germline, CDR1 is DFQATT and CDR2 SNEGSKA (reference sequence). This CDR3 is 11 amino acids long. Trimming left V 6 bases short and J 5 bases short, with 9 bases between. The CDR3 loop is CSAGPGDTQYF. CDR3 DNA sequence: TGCAGTGCGGGGCCGGGAGATACGCAGTATTTT.

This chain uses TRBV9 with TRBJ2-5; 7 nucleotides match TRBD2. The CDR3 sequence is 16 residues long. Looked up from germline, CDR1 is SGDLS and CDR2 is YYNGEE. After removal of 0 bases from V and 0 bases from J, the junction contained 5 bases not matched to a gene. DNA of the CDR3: TGTGCCAGCAGCGTAGCTGTCCGGGGGGACCAAGAGACCCAGTACTTC. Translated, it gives CASSVAVRGDQETQYF.

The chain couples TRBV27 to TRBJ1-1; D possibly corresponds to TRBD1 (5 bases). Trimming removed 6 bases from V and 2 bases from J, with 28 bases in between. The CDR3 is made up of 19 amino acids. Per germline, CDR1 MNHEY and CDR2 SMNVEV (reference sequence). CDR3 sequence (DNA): TGTGCCAGCAGCCCACGTTACAGAGACAGATCCTTAGGAAACACTGAAGCTTTCTTT. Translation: CASSPRYRDRSLGNTEAFF.

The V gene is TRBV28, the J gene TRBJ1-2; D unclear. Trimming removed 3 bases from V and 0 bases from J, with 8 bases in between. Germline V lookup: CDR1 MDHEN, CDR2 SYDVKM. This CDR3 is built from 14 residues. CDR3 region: CASSFIGPNYGYTF. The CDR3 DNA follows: TGTGCCAGCAGTTTTATCGGGCCTAACTATGGCTACACCTTC.

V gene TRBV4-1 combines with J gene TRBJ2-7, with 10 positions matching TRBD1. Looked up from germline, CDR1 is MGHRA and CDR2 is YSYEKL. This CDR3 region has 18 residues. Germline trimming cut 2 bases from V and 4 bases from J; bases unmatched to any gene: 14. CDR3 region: CASSQQLAGQGLRYEQYF. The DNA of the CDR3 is TGCGCCAGCAGCCAACAACTGGCGGGACAGGGGTTAAGATACGAGCAGTACTTC.

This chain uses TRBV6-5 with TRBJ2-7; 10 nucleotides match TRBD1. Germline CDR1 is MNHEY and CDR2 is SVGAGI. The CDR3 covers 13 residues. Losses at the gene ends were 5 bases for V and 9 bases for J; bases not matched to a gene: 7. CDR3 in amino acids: CASSDGQGGLQYF. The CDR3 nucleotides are TGTGCCAGCAGTGATGGACAGGGGGGGTTGCAGTACTTC.

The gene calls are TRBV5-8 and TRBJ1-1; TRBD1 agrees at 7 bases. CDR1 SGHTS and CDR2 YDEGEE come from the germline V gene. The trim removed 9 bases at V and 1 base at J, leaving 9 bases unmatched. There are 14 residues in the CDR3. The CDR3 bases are TGTGCCACCCGACAGGGTCTGCAGAACACTGAAGCTTTCTTT. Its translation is CATRQGLQNTEAFF.

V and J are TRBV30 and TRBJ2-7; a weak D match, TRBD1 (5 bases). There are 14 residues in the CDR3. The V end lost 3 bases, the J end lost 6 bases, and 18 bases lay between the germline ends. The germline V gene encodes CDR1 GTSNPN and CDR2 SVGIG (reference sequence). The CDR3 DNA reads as TGTGCCTGGAGGGCTGACAGAATACCCGGCGAGCAGTACTTC. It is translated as CAWRADRIPGEQYF. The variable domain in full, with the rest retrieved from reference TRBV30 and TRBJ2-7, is SQTIHQWPATLVQPVGSPLSLECTVEGTSNPNLYWYRQAAGRGLQLLFYSVGIGQISSEVPQNLSASRPQDRQFILSSKKLLLSDSGFYLCAWRADRIPGEQYFGPGTRLTVT.

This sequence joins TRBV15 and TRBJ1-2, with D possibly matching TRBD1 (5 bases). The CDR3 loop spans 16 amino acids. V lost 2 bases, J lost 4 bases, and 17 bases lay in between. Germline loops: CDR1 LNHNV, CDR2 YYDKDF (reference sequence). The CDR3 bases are TGTGCCACCAGCAGACCGACGGGGGGGAAGGTCTATGGCTACACCTTC. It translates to CATSRPTGGKVYGYTF.

The CDR3 DNA reads TGTGCCAGCAATGATGGCTACAGGGCAGCAGGGCAGCCCCAGCATTTT. Protein sequence: CASNDGYRAAGQPQHF. This chain joins TRBV2 and TRBJ1-5, with a possible D match to TRBD1 (6 bases). The CDR3 is 16 residues long. Trimming removed 7 bases at V and 7 bases at J, with 23 bases between. Germline CDR1 and CDR2: SNHLY and FYNNEI.

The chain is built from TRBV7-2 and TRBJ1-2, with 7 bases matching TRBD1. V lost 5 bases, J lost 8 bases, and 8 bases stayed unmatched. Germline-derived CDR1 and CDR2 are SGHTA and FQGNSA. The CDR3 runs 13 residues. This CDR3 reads CASSADRVQGYTF. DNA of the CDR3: TGTGCCAGCAGCGCAGACAGGGTTCAAGGCTACACCTTC. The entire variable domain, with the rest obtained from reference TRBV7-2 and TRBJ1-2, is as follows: GAGVSQSPSNKVTEKGKDVELRCDPISGHTALYWYRQSLGQGLEFLIYFQGNSAPDKSGLPSDRFSAERTGGSVSTLTIQRTQQEDSAVYLCASSADRVQGYTFGSGTRLTVV.

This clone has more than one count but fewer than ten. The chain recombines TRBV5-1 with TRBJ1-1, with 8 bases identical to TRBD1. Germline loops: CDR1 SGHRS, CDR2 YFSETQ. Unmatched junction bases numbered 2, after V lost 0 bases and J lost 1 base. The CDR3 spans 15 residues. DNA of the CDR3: TGCGCCAGCAGCTTGGCAGGGGGCGAGAACACTGAAGCTTTCTTT. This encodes CASSLAGGENTEAFF.

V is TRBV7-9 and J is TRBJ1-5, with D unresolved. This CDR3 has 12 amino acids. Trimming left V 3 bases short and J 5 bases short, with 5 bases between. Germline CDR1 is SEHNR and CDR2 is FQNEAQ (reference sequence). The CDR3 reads CASSFPDQPQHF. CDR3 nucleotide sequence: TGTGCCAGCAGCTTTCCGGATCAGCCCCAGCATTTT.

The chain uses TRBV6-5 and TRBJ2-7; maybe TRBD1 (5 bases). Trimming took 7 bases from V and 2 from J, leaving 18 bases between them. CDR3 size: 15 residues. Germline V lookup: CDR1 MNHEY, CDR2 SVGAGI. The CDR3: CASTYSTANPYEQYF. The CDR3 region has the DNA TGTGCCAGCACTTATTCGACAGCCAACCCCTACGAGCAGTACTTC.

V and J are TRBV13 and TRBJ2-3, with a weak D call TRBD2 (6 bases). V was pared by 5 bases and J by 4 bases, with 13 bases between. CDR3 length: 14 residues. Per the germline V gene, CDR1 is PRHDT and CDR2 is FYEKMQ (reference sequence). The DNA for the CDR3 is TGTGCCAGCAGCCCGACTAGAGCAGCAGATACGCAGTATTTT. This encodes CASSPTRAADTQYF.

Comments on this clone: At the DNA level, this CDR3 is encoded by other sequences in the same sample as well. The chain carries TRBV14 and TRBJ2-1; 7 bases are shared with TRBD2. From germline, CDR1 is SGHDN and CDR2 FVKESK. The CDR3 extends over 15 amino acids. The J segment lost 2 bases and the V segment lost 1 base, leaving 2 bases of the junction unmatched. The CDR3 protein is CASSQVSGPYNEQFF. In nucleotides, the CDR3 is TGTGCCAGCAGCCAAGTTAGCGGGCCCTACAATGAGCAGTTCTTC.

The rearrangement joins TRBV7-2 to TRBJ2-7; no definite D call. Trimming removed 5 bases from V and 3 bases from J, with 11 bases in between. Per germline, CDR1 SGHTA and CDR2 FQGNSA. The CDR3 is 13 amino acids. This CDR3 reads CASSPDPFYEQYF. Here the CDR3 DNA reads TGTGCCAGCAGCCCGGACCCGTTCTACGAGCAGTACTTC. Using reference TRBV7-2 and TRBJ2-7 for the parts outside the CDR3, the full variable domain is GAGVSQSPSNKVTEKGKDVELRCDPISGHTALYWYRQSLGQGLEFLIYFQGNSAPDKSGLPSDRFSAERTGGSVSTLTIQRTQQEDSAVYLCASSPDPFYEQYFGPGTRLTVT.

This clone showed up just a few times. The CDR3 loop reads CASMKPGQTNTEAFF. CDR3 coding DNA: TGTGCCAGCATGAAACCGGGACAAACGAACACTGAAGCTTTCTTT. The V gene is TRBV25-1, the J gene TRBJ1-1; tentatively, D is TRBD1 (6 bases). CDR3 length: 15 amino acids. Germline V CDR1 and CDR2: MGHDK, SYGVNS. The V gene lost 7 bases and the J gene lost 1 base, with 16 bases spanning the gap.